This T cell receptor (beta chain) appears in the sequencing data of a study of PD-L1 blockade in urothelial cancer. Looking at the study overall: In the patient group, about 85% of the roughly 30 were males with bladder-origin urothelial cancer. Blood samples had a median of about 150,000 T cells.

V was trimmed by 2 bases and J by 4 bases, leaving 12 bases between them. The germline V gene encodes CDR1 MDHEN and CDR2 SYDVKM. The CDR3 is 15 residues long. Time point denoted: peripheral blood 6 weeks after treatment start. TCRdb's copy holds only in-frame clones and misses some; the assay was immunoSEQ multiplex PCR. The data show fewer than 50,000 clones, less than 95% seen once. The receptor was isolated from a man aged 65-85 years with urothelial cancer. The J gene is TRBJ1-5, the V gene TRBV28; possibly TRBD1 for D (6 bases). The sequenced sample was PBMCs, obtained around atezolizumab (anti-PD-L1) treatment. The CDR3 DNA reads TGTGCCAGCAGTTTACTGGACAGTAATAATCAGCCCCAGCATTTT. Encoded protein: CASSLLDSNNQPQHF. The variable domain in full, with the rest retrieved from reference TRBV28 and TRBJ1-5, is DVKVTQSSRYLVKRTGEKVFLECVQDMDHENMFWYRQDPGLGLRLIYFSYDVKMKEKGDIPEGYSVSREKKERFSLILESASTNQTSMYLCASSLLDSNNQPQHFGDGTRLSIL.